These 25 T cell receptor beta chains share one sample of origin, sequenced in a study of blood T cell repertoires in COVID-19. Measured with immunoSEQ multiplex PCR; TCRdb has only the in-frame clones, and not every one. The sample records a few hundred thousand clones, 88% being singletons. Sequencing input: peripheral blood. These receptors were collected from a woman aged 25 to 45 with COVID-19, enrolled during active disease.

The V call is TRBV2, the J call TRBJ1-1; no firm D call. The CDR3 covers 14 residues. Germline V gene sequence: CDR1 SNHLY, CDR2 FYNNEI. V dropped 6 bases and J dropped 8 bases, with 19 bases sitting between them. The CDR3, as DNA: TGTGCCAGCAGGGCCTTTAGCGGGTCCCTAGAAGCTTTCTTT. Encoded protein: CASRAFSGSLEAFF.

This clone occurred a few times. The rearrangement joins TRBV6-1 to TRBJ2-3; D gene unclear. The germline CDR1 and CDR2 sequences are MNHNS and SASEGT. The V end was cut by 1 base, the J end by 0 bases, with 5 bases between. This CDR3 contains 14 residues. This chain's CDR3 is CASSEGRSTDTQYF. The CDR3 nucleotides are TGTGCCAGCAGTGAAGGGCGGAGCACAGATACGCAGTATTTT.

The chain employs TRBV28 and TRBJ1-3; 9 nucleotides line up with TRBD1. This CDR3 region has 16 residues. J gave up 3 bases and V 2 bases, and 5 bases lay outside the gene matches. Germline loops: CDR1 MDHEN, CDR2 SYDVKM. The CDR3 bases are TGTGCCAGCAGTTTAGCACAGGGGGCGAATGGAAACACCATATATTTT. This codes for CASSLAQGANGNTIYF.

Remarks on this clone: Within the sample, other DNA sequences also encode this same CDR3. The chain couples TRBV6-4 to TRBJ2-3, with 7 positions matching TRBD2. V shed 3 bases and J 1 base; nucleotides not matched to a gene: 4. This CDR3 has 15 residues. Germline V lookup: CDR1 MRHNA, CDR2 SNTAGT. The CDR3 DNA reads TGTGCCAGCAGTGATGGGGCGGGGGGCACAGATACGCAGTATTTT. This codes for CASSDGAGGTDTQYF.

The chain joins TRBV4-1 to TRBJ1-1, with 8 bases lining up with TRBD1. With 3 bases clipped from V and 4 bases from J, the junction kept 7 bases outside the gene matches. The CDR3 loop spans 15 amino acids. Germline CDR1 and CDR2: MGHRA and YSYEKL. The CDR3 is CASSHRQGSSTEAFF. The DNA of the CDR3 is TGCGCCAGCAGCCATAGACAGGGGTCATCCACTGAAGCTTTCTTT.

The chain carries TRBV11-2 and TRBJ2-1; the match to TRBD2 covers 7 bases. CDR3 size: 15 residues. Unmatched junction bases numbered 2, after V lost 2 bases and J lost 1 base. Germline lookup yields CDR1 SGHAT and CDR2 FQNNGV. Here the CDR3 reads CASSLNSGSYNEQFF. The CDR3 DNA follows: TGTGCCAGCAGCTTAAATAGCGGGTCCTACAATGAGCAGTTCTTC.

This clone has just a few counts. J is TRBJ2-7 and V is TRBV6-5; the D gene is possibly TRBD2 (6 bases). This CDR3 contains 14 residues. The germline V gene has CDR1 MNHEY and CDR2 SVGAGI. V dropped 10 bases and J dropped 6 bases, with 22 bases sitting between them. CDR3 DNA sequence: TGTGCCAACGGGAGTCGCAGGAGGGAACCCGAGCAGTACTTC. Translated, it gives CANGSRRREPEQYF.

The genes are TRBV7-2 and TRBJ2-3; 8 nucleotides line up with TRBD2. Germline CDR1 and CDR2: SGHTA and FQGNSA. This CDR3 is 15 amino acids long. Unmatched junction bases numbered 10, after V lost 5 bases and J lost 6 bases. This CDR3 is CASSRGGPTGDTQYF. CDR3 bases: TGTGCCAGCAGCCGGGGGGGGCCAACCGGGGATACGCAGTATTTT.

The chain uses TRBV9 and TRBJ1-1, with 8 bases lining up with TRBD1. The germline CDR1 and CDR2 sequences are SGDLS and YYNGEE. V shed 0 bases and J 3 bases; nucleotides not matched to a gene: 10. The CDR3 is 17 amino acids. The CDR3 is CASSVGQGASMDTEAFF. The CDR3 nucleotides read TGTGCCAGCAGCGTAGGGCAGGGGGCGAGTATGGACACTGAAGCTTTCTTT.

The rearrangement joins TRBV19 to TRBJ1-5; D remains unclear. Trimming stripped 6 bases from V and 2 bases from J, with 14 bases between. Germline assignment: CDR1 LNHDA and CDR2 SQIVND (reference sequence). The CDR3 spans 15 residues. CDR3 in DNA: TGTGCCAGTAGCACGCTGCTAGGTGGCAATCAGCCCCAGCATTTT. Protein: CASSTLLGGNQPQHF. Filled out from reference TRBV19 and TRBJ1-5, the complete variable domain reads DGGITQSPKYLFRKEGQNVTLSCEQNLNHDAMYWYRQDPGQGLRLIYYSQIVNDFQKGDIAEGYSVSREKKESFPLTVTSAQKNPTAFYLCASSTLLGGNQPQHFGDGTRLSIL.

The chain combines TRBV6-2 or TRBV6-3 with TRBJ1-5; D gene unclear. The V gene lost 5 bases and the J gene lost 4 bases, with 18 bases spanning the gap. Germline-derived CDR1 and CDR2 are MNHEY and SVGEGT. CDR3 length equals 16 residues. The CDR3 is CASSPSFGVGNQPQHF. The CDR3 DNA reads as TGTGCCAGCAGTCCCAGTTTCGGGGTAGGGAATCAGCCCCAGCATTTT.

The gene calls are TRBV5-1 and TRBJ2-7; D is unclear. This CDR3 has 14 residues. CDR1 SGHRS and CDR2 YFSETQ come from the germline V gene. The V and J ends lost 2 bases and 2 bases respectively, with 11 bases between them. DNA of the CDR3: TGCGCCAGCAGCTTAGACTCATTAACCTACGAGCAGTACTTC. Residues: CASSLDSLTYEQYF. The entire variable domain, with the rest obtained from reference TRBV5-1 and TRBJ2-7, is as follows: KAGVTQTPRYLIKTRGQQVTLSCSPISGHRSVSWYQQTPGQGLQFLFEYFSETQRNKGNFPGRFSGRQFSNSRSEMNVSTLELGDSALYLCASSLDSLTYEQYFGPGTRLTVT.

The chain uses TRBV29-1 and TRBJ1-1; tentatively, D is TRBD1 (5 bases). Germline CDR1 is SQVTM and CDR2 is ANQGSEA. The V and J ends lost 6 bases and 0 bases respectively, with 8 bases between them. The CDR3 runs to 12 residues. CDR3 coding DNA: TGCAGCGTCGGACATATGAACACTGAAGCTTTCTTT. As protein: CSVGHMNTEAFF.

This sequence joins TRBV6-5 and TRBJ1-2; possible D gene TRBD1, 5 bases. This CDR3 is built from 11 residues. With 7 bases removed from V and 7 bases from J, the gap between germline ends came to 10 bases. CDR1 and CDR2 (germline): MNHEY, SVGAGI. CDR3 nucleotide sequence: TGTGCCAGCAAAGGGGCCTTTGGCTACACCTTC. This encodes CASKGAFGYTF.

This chain uses TRBV5-8 with TRBJ2-5; possible D gene TRBD1, 6 bases. Trimming stripped 5 bases from V and 5 bases from J, with 13 bases between. The CDR3 is 13 residues long. CDR1 SGHTS and CDR2 YDEGEE come from the germline V gene. CDR3 loop: CASRLGGGETQYF. The CDR3 DNA sequence: TGTGCCAGCAGACTTGGGGGCGGCGAGACCCAGTACTTC.

The rearrangement joins TRBV28 to TRBJ1-1, with D perhaps TRBD1 (6 bases). This CDR3 region has 13 residues. Germline V CDR1 and CDR2: MDHEN, SYDVKM. V lost 2 bases to trimming and J lost 5 bases, with 9 bases between them. The CDR3 loop is CASSLEGGTEAFF. In DNA, the CDR3 is TGTGCCAGCAGTTTAGAGGGGGGGACTGAAGCTTTCTTT.

J is TRBJ2-1 and V is TRBV6-1; 11 bases are shared with TRBD2. This CDR3 spans 16 amino acids. From germline, CDR1 is MNHNS and CDR2 SASEGT. V shed 4 bases, J shed 2 bases, and the junction held 4 bases outside the gene matches. The CDR3 is CASSAELAGAYNEQFF. Written as DNA, the CDR3 is TGTGCCAGCAGTGCCGAACTAGCGGGGGCCTACAATGAGCAGTTCTTC.

This clone was found once. This chain uses TRBV30 with TRBJ1-4; possibly TRBD1 for D (6 bases). V lost 3 bases to trimming and J lost 10 bases, with 15 bases between them. The germline V gene encodes CDR1 GTSNPN and CDR2 SVGIG (reference sequence). CDR3 length equals 13 residues. CDR3 region: CAWSGRTDGKLFF. The CDR3, as DNA: TGTGCCTGGAGCGGGAGGACAGATGGAAAACTGTTTTTT.

This clone was found a few times. The V call is TRBV11-2, the J call TRBJ1-1; 7 bases are a match to TRBD1. Per the germline V gene, CDR1 is SGHAT and CDR2 is FQNNGV. Unmatched junction bases numbered 2, after V lost 5 bases and J lost 8 bases. This CDR3 is 11 amino acids long. The CDR3 DNA is TGTGCCAGCAGCGTACAGGGGGAAGCTTTCTTT. Its translation: CASSVQGEAFF.

The rearrangement joins TRBV5-6 to TRBJ2-1; D remains ambiguous. Germline CDR1 SGHDT, CDR2 YYEEEE. The CDR3 extends over 15 amino acids. V lost 3 bases, J lost 2 bases, and 12 bases lay in between. Here the CDR3 DNA reads TGTGCCAGCAGCTCCGTCGCACACGCCTACAATGAGCAGTTCTTC. Protein product: CASSSVAHAYNEQFF.

DNA of the CDR3: TGTGCCTGGACCATCGCCCCTTCCCAGGGATTTGATGGCTACACCTTC. Its translation: CAWTIAPSQGFDGYTF. The genes are TRBV30 and TRBJ1-2; weak D call: TRBD1 (5 bases). Trimming shortened V by 4 bases and J by 6 bases, and 24 bases separated the two germline ends. The CDR3 has 16 residues. Per germline, CDR1 GTSNPN and CDR2 SVGIG (reference sequence). Variable domain in full (rest from reference TRBV30 and TRBJ1-2): SQTIHQWPATLVQPVGSPLSLECTVEGTSNPNLYWYRQAAGRGLQLLFYSVGIGQISSEVPQNLSASRPQDRQFILSSKKLLLSDSGFYLCAWTIAPSQGFDGYTFGSGTRLTVV.

Worth noting for this clone: Other DNA sequences in this specimen translate into the identical CDR3. V is TRBV7-2 and J is TRBJ2-3; D gene ambiguous. Germline assignment: CDR1 SGHTA and CDR2 FQGNSA. V gave up 3 bases and J gave up 3 bases, with 4 bases separating them. This CDR3 comprises 12 residues. CDR3 in amino acids: CASSFYTDTQYF. The CDR3 DNA follows: TGTGCCAGCAGCTTTTATACAGATACGCAGTATTTT. The full variable domain, its missing parts supplied by reference TRBV7-2 and TRBJ2-3, is GAGVSQSPSNKVTEKGKDVELRCDPISGHTALYWYRQSLGQGLEFLIYFQGNSAPDKSGLPSDRFSAERTGGSVSTLTIQRTQQEDSAVYLCASSFYTDTQYFGPGTRLTVL.

In DNA, the CDR3 is TGTGCCAGCAGCTTGAACGGTGACAAACAAGTGGCGACTGAAGCTTTCTTT. This sequence encodes CASSLNGDKQVATEAFF. V usage is TRBV5-6 and J usage is TRBJ1-1; D ambiguous. Trimming took 1 base from V and 5 from J, leaving 21 bases between them. The CDR3 sequence is 17 residues long. The germline gives CDR1 SGHDT, CDR2 YYEEEE.

This chain links TRBV3-1 (or the pseudogene TRBV3-2) with TRBJ1-2, with unresolved D. The CDR3 spans 12 residues. The V and J ends lost 2 bases and 4 bases respectively, with 5 bases between them. Germline CDR1 reads LGHDT; CDR2 reads YNNKEL (reference sequence). The CDR3 here is CASSQTSYGYTF. The CDR3 nucleotides are TGTGCCAGCAGCCAAACCAGCTATGGCTACACCTTC.

The chain links TRBV11-2 to TRBJ1-2; tentative D call: TRBD1 (6 bases). Trimming left V 5 bases short and J 2 bases short, with 24 bases between. From germline, CDR1 is SGHAT and CDR2 FQNNGV. This CDR3 is built from 18 residues. The CDR3 loop reads CASSPIQGSPRENYGYTF. In nucleotides, the CDR3 is TGTGCCAGCAGCCCCATACAGGGATCCCCTAGGGAGAACTATGGCTACACCTTC.